The clone carrying this T cell receptor (beta chain) was picked up a small number of times. The antigen remains undetermined. The data were taken from a study of T cell repertoires in aging, cancer and after chemotherapy. Study background: Pre- and post-chemotherapy samples were paired from glioblastoma patients treated with temozolomide-based therapy. Broader study findings: Untreated cancer patients had significantly lower blood TCR diversity than age-matched healthy donors. Healthy donors lost TCR diversity with age mainly through richness, cancer patients through richness and evenness. Immunological memory after chemotherapy cannot be judged from the repertoire data.

The junction had 3 bases not matched to a gene; V was cut back by 10 bases and J by 2 bases. The CDR3 totals 12 residues. Germline V gives CDR1 SEHNR, CDR2 FQNEAQ (reference sequence). A mixed TRB-A/B primer pool amplified rearranged TRB by multiplex touch-down PCR. TCRdb used MiXCR to reprocess the multiplex PCR reads, holding one entry per CDR3 protein. The repertoire has fewer than 9,500 distinct CDR3 sequences, approximately 50% of them found once; the top ten carry 3.5%. Peripheral blood genomic DNA, not sorted cells or RNA, was the template. This receptor was taken from a human donor with a solid tumor. V and J are TRBV7-9 and TRBJ1-2; 8 nucleotides match TRBD1. The sequencing input was blood. CDR3 in amino acids: CATGQGNYGYTF. CDR3 bases: TGTGCCACTGGACAGGGAAACTATGGCTACACCTTC. The full variable domain, completed using reference TRBV7-9 and TRBJ1-2, is DTGVSQNPRHKITKRGQNVTFRCDPISEHNRLYWYRQTLGQGPEFLTYFQNEAQLEKSRLLSDRFSAERPKGSFSTLEIQRTEQGDSAMYLCATGQGNYGYTFGSGTRLTVV.